The clone carrying this T cell receptor beta chain was seen only a few times. Naive CD8 cells were CD45RO-negative, positively selected for CCR7, excluding terminally differentiated effector memory CD45RA+ cells. This sample was included in a study of shared clonotypes between healthy human individuals. Study overall: The people who gave samples were a couple of women and a few men aged 18 to 49.

The CDR3 contains 15 residues. Germline lookup yields CDR1 SGHAT and CDR2 FQNNGV. V dropped 5 bases and J dropped 7 bases, with 18 bases sitting between them. Replicate PCRs from sorted subsets contained approximately 200 ng DNA, which is 31,000 or so T cell genomes. TCRdb's table, derived via immunoSEQ multiplex PCR, lists solely in-frame clones and lacks some. The sample contains hundreds of thousands of clones, 95% to 97% of which appear only once. The TCR originated in a young man in good health. The rearrangement uses TRBV11-2 and TRBJ2-1, with a possible D match to TRBD2 (5 bases). Material for sequencing was naive CD8+ T cells sorted from blood. The CDR3 here is CASSQIGGRRNEQFF. The DNA for the CDR3 is TGTGCCAGCAGCCAGATAGGTGGGAGAAGGAATGAGCAGTTCTTC.